The present TCR beta chain was sequenced within a study of T cell responses to AZD1222 COVID-19 vaccine. Here immunoSEQ multiplex PCR was the method, and the copy in TCRdb shows in-frame clones only, minus some. The sample carries about 85,000 clones, roughly nine tenths recorded once. V dropped 7 bases and J dropped 4 bases, with 14 bases sitting between them. Germline V CDR1 and CDR2: SGHTA, FQGTGA. This CDR3 is 14 amino acids long. This clonotype originated in an adult in good health. The chain is built from TRBV7-3 and TRBJ2-1; D unclear. The sequencing used peripheral blood, collected on day 0 of AZD1222 vaccination. CDR3 coding DNA: TGTGCCAGCAACAAGGACGGGTCTTACAATGAGCAGTTCTTC. Protein product: CASNKDGSYNEQFF. The full variable domain, its missing parts supplied by reference TRBV7-3 and TRBJ2-1, is GAGVSQTPSNKVTEKGKYVELRCDPISGHTALYWYRQSLGQGPEFLIYFQGTGAADDSGLPNDRFFAVRPEGSVSTLKIQRTERGDSAVYLCASNKDGSYNEQFFGPGTRLTVL.